This T cell receptor (beta chain) was retrieved from a study of cytomegalovirus exposure and HLA in healthy donors. Background on the study: Unique TCRs from HLA-typed donors, approximately 80 million of them, were held in an early data release.

The study ran its PCR with 60 Vbeta and 13 Jbeta primers. This table comes from immunoSEQ multiplex PCR, and its TCRdb copy is limited to in-frame clones, with some not included. This sample has a few hundred thousand clones; approximately 82% occur once, and the top ten carry 0.5% to 0.7%. With respect to this clone: Antigen unknown.

Study-wide results and limits: Researchers reported from a later analysis that most CMV-associated TCR beta chains appeared HLA-restricted.

The CDR3 has 11 amino acids. Losses at the gene ends were 1 base for V and 13 bases for J; bases not matched to a gene: 1. The germline V gene encodes CDR1 SGHVS and CDR2 FQNEAQ. Sequencing used PBMCs. The origin of this receptor is a woman aged 40 to 50 in good health and CMV-seronegative. The V gene is TRBV7-8, the J gene TRBJ2-4; 7 positions agree with TRBD1. The CDR3 spells CASSLGTGQYF. CDR3 coding DNA: TGTGCCAGCAGCTTAGGGACAGGCCAGTACTTC.